Described below is a single T cell receptor (beta chain) sequence and its context. This entry is derived from a study of T cells in Graves' hyperthyroidism and ophthalmopathy. Regions amplified from RNA transcripts were the TCR beta CDR3 regions. TCR CDR3 underwent first-round RT-PCR with the HTBI primer set. TCRdb reprocessed the multiplex PCR reads with MiXCR, giving one entry per CDR3 protein. This table holds 500,000 to 650,000 distinct CDR3 sequences, about a sixth found once. Germline V gene sequence: CDR1 SQVTM, CDR2 ANQGSEA. V trimming: 7 bases; J trimming: 4 bases; junction bases outside the gene matches: 9. The CDR3 is 15 residues long.

What was sequenced was blood. The clonotype was recovered from a woman younger than 30 with Graves' ophthalmopathy. The V call is TRBV29-1, the J call TRBJ2-3; TRBD2 agrees at 12 bases. The CDR3 reads CSGVGLAGNADTQYF. CDR3 coding DNA: TGCAGCGGGGTAGGACTAGCGGGAAACGCAGATACGCAGTATTTT.